Below, 22 T cell receptor beta chains from the same sample are listed, as sequenced in a study of IL-17A CD8 T cells in psoriatic arthritis synovium. Libraries were prepared by immunoSEQ multiplex PCR; TCRdb keeps only in-frame clonotypes and omits some of them. This repertoire shows 1,500 to 2,000 clones, around 70% found once; its top ten account for roughly an eighth. IL-17A and IFNgamma secretion assays labeled CD3+ T cells stimulated more than 1.2 hours with PMA and ionomycin. Synovial fluid was aspirated from actively inflamed joints of psoriatic arthritis patients. The sample taken for sequencing was IL-17A+ (IFN-gamma+/-) memory CD8+ T cells from synovial fluid. Stated subset: IL-17A+IFNgamma+/- memory CD8+ (Tc17) cells. These receptors came from a human donor with psoriatic arthritis.

This rearrangement joins TRBV6-1 to TRBJ2-6, with 8 bases lining up with TRBD1. Germline V CDR1 and CDR2: MNHNS, SASEGT. The CDR3 totals 16 residues. J gave up 2 bases and V 2 bases, and 2 bases lay outside the gene matches. The CDR3 loop is CASSEKTGAGANVLTF. The CDR3 bases are TGTGCCAGCAGTGAAAAGACAGGGGCTGGGGCCAACGTCCTGACTTTC.

This clone was counted only a few times. The rearrangement joins TRBV7-3 to TRBJ1-3, with D tentatively TRBD1 (6 bases). The germline gives CDR1 SGHTA, CDR2 FQGTGA. Trimming cost V 2 bases and J 3 bases, with 11 bases left between them. The CDR3 sequence is 15 residues long. This CDR3 reads CASSLSGGYGNTIYF. DNA of the CDR3: TGTGCCAGCAGCTTATCCGGGGGCTATGGAAACACCATATATTTT.

This sequence joins TRBV14 and TRBJ2-1; 12 bases line up with TRBD2. Germline lookup yields CDR1 SGHDN and CDR2 FVKESK. Unmatched junction bases numbered 4, after V lost 1 base and J lost 6 bases. The CDR3 covers 16 residues. CDR3: CASSQVSSGRANEQFF. CDR3 coding DNA: TGTGCCAGCAGCCAAGTGTCTAGCGGGAGGGCCAATGAGCAGTTCTTC.

CDR3 region: CASSGEPGYTEAFF. CDR3 bases: TGTGCCAGCAGCGGCGAGCCAGGGTACACTGAAGCTTTCTTT. The chain has TRBV2 and TRBJ1-1; a possible D gene is TRBD1 (5 bases). Germline values: CDR1 SNHLY, CDR2 FYNNEI. The CDR3 totals 14 residues. V lost 6 bases and J 3 bases, leaving 14 bases between the germline ends.

This clone was found once. The gene calls are TRBV27 and TRBJ1-2; 9 bases are shared with TRBD1. V lost 8 bases and J lost 5; bases outside the gene matches: 6. Germline V lookup: CDR1 MNHEY, CDR2 SMNVEV (reference sequence). The CDR3 has 13 amino acids. The CDR3 nucleotides read TGTGCCAGCGCCCCCGGGACAGGGTATGGCTACACCTTC. Its protein product is CASAPGTGYGYTF.

This clone was seen just once. The J gene is TRBJ2-7, the V gene TRBV7-2; 7 bases align to TRBD1. V lost 1 base and J lost 4; bases outside the gene matches: 10. CDR3 size: 16 residues. The germline V gene has CDR1 SGHTA and CDR2 FQGNSA. Written as DNA, the CDR3 is TGTGCCAGCAGCTTAGACTATTGGGACAGCCATTACGAGCAGTACTTC. Protein sequence: CASSLDYWDSHYEQYF.

A note on this clone: The sample holds other DNA sequences that translate to the same CDR3. V gene TRBV29-1 combines with J gene TRBJ2-1; D is possibly TRBD1 (6 bases). The germline gives CDR1 SQVTM, CDR2 ANQGSEA. Trimming shortened V by 4 bases and J by 7 bases, and 8 bases separated the two germline ends. The CDR3 loop spans 11 amino acids. The CDR3 sequence: CSVGQGNEQFF. The CDR3 nucleotides read TGCAGCGTTGGTCAGGGGAATGAGCAGTTCTTC.

This rearrangement joins TRBV6-5 to TRBJ2-1; no reliable D call. Germline CDR1 is MNHEY and CDR2 is SVGAGI. V lost 8 bases, J lost 10 bases, and 12 bases lay in between. This CDR3 region has 11 residues. CDR3 protein: CASRNTEEQFF. The CDR3 region has the DNA TGTGCCAGCCGAAATACAGAGGAGCAGTTCTTC.

This chain links TRBV5-6 with TRBJ2-1; D perhaps matches TRBD1 (5 bases). With 0 bases removed from V and 8 bases from J, the gap between germline ends came to 21 bases. CDR1 is SGHDT, CDR2 YYEEEE, per germline. CDR3 length: 17 residues. In nucleotides, the CDR3 is TGTGCCAGCAGCTTGGCCTGGATTCTTAGGGGTTTCGATGAGCAGTTCTTC. It encodes CASSLAWILRGFDEQFF. Full variable domain (remainder filled in from reference TRBV5-6 and TRBJ2-1): DAGVTQSPTHLIKTRGQQVTLRCSPKSGHDTVSWYQQALGQGPQFIFQYYEEEERQRGNFPDRFSGHQFPNYSSELNVNALLLGDSALYLCASSLAWILRGFDEQFFGPGTRLTVL.

The chain recombines TRBV4-1 with TRBJ1-1; unclear D gene. Germline V lookup: CDR1 MGHRA, CDR2 YSYEKL. Trimming stripped 0 bases from V and 3 bases from J, with 14 bases between. This CDR3 has 16 amino acids. The CDR3 region is CASSQDQAGVDTEAFF. The CDR3 nucleotides are TGCGCCAGCAGCCAAGATCAGGCCGGGGTGGACACTGAAGCTTTCTTT.

The chain has TRBV7-9 and TRBJ2-2; possibly TRBD1 for D (5 bases). The CDR3 covers 12 residues. Trimming removed 2 bases at V and 10 bases at J, with 8 bases between. Germline-derived CDR1 and CDR2 are SEHNR and FQNEAQ (reference sequence). The CDR3 coding sequence is TGTGCCAGCAGCTTAACCAGGGTGGAGCTGTTTTTT. Encoded protein: CASSLTRVELFF.

This chain uses TRBV6-1 with TRBJ2-1; 7 nucleotides line up with TRBD2. Per the germline V gene, CDR1 is MNHNS and CDR2 is SASEGT. This CDR3 is 15 amino acids long. Trimming cost V 1 base and J 3 bases; bases outside gene matches: 3. This CDR3 is CASSEEGGGYNEQFF. CDR3 nucleotide sequence: TGTGCCAGCAGTGAAGAGGGCGGGGGCTACAATGAGCAGTTCTTC.

The chain has TRBV7-3 and TRBJ2-1, with TRBD2 identical over 12 bases. J was trimmed by 6 bases and V by 2 bases; bases with no gene match: 5. Germline V gene data show CDR1 as SGHTA and CDR2 as FQGTGA. CDR3 length: 16 amino acids. CDR3 sequence (DNA): TGTGCCAGCAGCTTAGTGGCTAGCGGGAGGGCCAATGAGCAGTTCTTC. The encoded protein is CASSLVASGRANEQFF.

The chain carries TRBV2 and TRBJ2-7, with 8 bases that match TRBD2. The CDR3 sequence is 16 residues long. Germline trimming cut 3 bases from V and 0 bases from J; bases unmatched to any gene: 7. Germline V gene data show CDR1 as SNHLY and CDR2 as FYNNEI. The CDR3 region is CASSDRGLAGSYEQYV. The CDR3 DNA follows: TGTGCCAGCAGTGATCGGGGCCTAGCGGGCTCCTACGAGCAGTACGTC.

V and J are TRBV10-2 and TRBJ2-7; 12 bases match TRBD1. Trimming took 7 bases from V and 7 from J; bases not matched to a gene: 8. Germline V gene sequence: CDR1 WSHSY, CDR2 SAAADI. This CDR3 contains 14 residues. The DNA for the CDR3 is TGCGCCAGCACTTCGGGACAGGGGGCGAAGGAGCAGTACTTC. It translates to CASTSGQGAKEQYF.

The V call is TRBV6-1, the J call TRBJ2-7; either TRBD1 or TRBD2 may fit D (5 bases each). The germline V gene has CDR1 MNHNS and CDR2 SASEGT. CDR3 length equals 14 residues. V dropped 5 bases and J dropped 2 bases, with 13 bases sitting between them. Here the CDR3 reads CASSKWDGPYEQYF. The CDR3 bases are TGTGCCAGCAGTAAGTGGGACGGTCCCTACGAGCAGTACTTC.

This chain uses TRBV5-1 with TRBJ2-7; the match to TRBD2 covers 11 bases. V gave up 3 bases and J gave up 1 base; unmatched junction bases: 3. The CDR3 runs to 15 residues. CDR1 is SGHRS and CDR2 is YFSETQ in the germline V gene. Here the CDR3 DNA reads TGCGCCAGCAGCTGGGGACTAGCGGATTCCTACGAGCAGTACTTC. Translating gives CASSWGLADSYEQYF.

This clone was detected a few times. The same CDR3 also results from other DNA sequences found in this sample. V usage is TRBV18 and J usage is TRBJ2-7; D is possibly TRBD2 (6 bases). V gave up 2 bases and J gave up 4 bases, with 6 bases separating them. The CDR3 covers 12 residues. Germline loops: CDR1 KGHSH, CDR2 LQKENI. The CDR3 protein is CASSPGGYEQYF. CDR3 coding DNA: TGTGCCAGCTCACCAGGGGGGTACGAGCAGTACTTC. The full variable domain, its missing parts supplied by reference TRBV18 and TRBJ2-7, is NAGVMQNPRHLVRRRGQEARLRCSPMKGHSHVYWYRQLPEEGLKFMVYLQKENIIDESGMPKERFSAEFPKEGPSILRIQQVVRGDSAAYFCASSPGGYEQYFGPGTRLTVT.

The chain carries TRBV7-2 and TRBJ2-3; 10 nucleotides agree with TRBD2. J gave up 2 bases and V 4 bases, and 12 bases lay outside the gene matches. The CDR3 totals 18 residues. Germline V gene sequence: CDR1 SGHTA, CDR2 FQGNSA. The DNA of the CDR3 is TGTGCCAGCAGCTCCGCTAGCGGGAGTTTATTCTTCACAGATACGCAGTATTTT. Its translation is CASSSASGSLFFTDTQYF.

The chain joins TRBV4-2 to TRBJ2-3; 7 bases map to TRBD1. Germline lookup yields CDR1 LGHNA and CDR2 YNFKEQ. V trimming: 0 bases; J trimming: 4 bases; junction bases outside the gene matches: 7. This CDR3 comprises 16 residues. The CDR3 DNA follows: TGTGCCAGCAGCCAAGATCAGGGGGAAGGGGCAGATACGCAGTATTTT. This encodes CASSQDQGEGADTQYF.

The CDR3 DNA is TGCAGCGTCAATTTTTGGGCTAGCGGGAGGCTTTGGGATACGCAGTATTTT. This translates into CSVNFWASGRLWDTQYF. The chain combines TRBV29-1 with TRBJ2-3; 11 nucleotides line up with TRBD2. CDR1 SQVTM and CDR2 ANQGSEA come from the germline V gene. The J segment lost 6 bases and the V segment lost 6 bases, leaving 17 bases of the junction unmatched. This CDR3 comprises 17 residues.

The sample holds a few counts of this clone. The chain links TRBV6-5 to TRBJ2-5, with TRBD1 matching 7 bases. CDR3 length equals 15 residues. The germline CDR1 and CDR2 sequences are MNHEY and SVGAGI. V was pared by 5 bases and J by 3 bases, with 9 bases of the junction left unmatched. The CDR3 DNA reads as TGTGCCAGCAGTCGAACGACAGGGACCGAAGAGACCCAGTACTTC. Its protein is CASSRTTGTEETQYF.